Given below is one TCR beta chain in context. This record comes from a study of blood T cell repertoires in COVID-19. Study summary: T cells, B-cell-depleted T cells, or PBMCs provided the cDNA or gDNA that served as material.

Sequencing used immunoSEQ multiplex PCR; TCRdb keeps in-frame clones, though not all of them. Of around 110,000 clones in the sample, approximately 84% are singletons; the top ten hold 14%. This CDR3 is built from 18 residues. J was trimmed by 7 bases and V by 7 bases; bases with no gene match: 16. Germline V gene data show CDR1 as WSHSY and CDR2 as SAAADI. The sample consisted of peripheral blood. The clonotype originates from a woman aged 55-75 years with acute or convalescent COVID-19. The J gene is TRBJ1-4, the V gene TRBV10-2, with 12 bases that match TRBD1. The CDR3 region is CASTMKPGQGAFVEKLFF. The CDR3 bases are TGCGCCAGCACGATGAAACCGGGACAGGGGGCATTTGTTGAAAAACTGTTTTTT.